The clone carrying this TCR beta chain was recorded only once. This sample was included in a study of blood T cell repertoires in COVID-19. Study background: Acute-phase and convalescent COVID-19 samples originated in the United States, Italy and Spain. Nucleic acid was either cDNA or gDNA, and it came from T cells, B-cell-depleted T cells, or PBMCs.

Germline loops: CDR1 LNHDA, CDR2 SQIVND (reference sequence). The CDR3 is 17 residues long. The V gene lost 3 bases and the J gene lost 4 bases, with 21 bases spanning the gap. In the original processing: Estimation of nucleated cell counts relied on the amplification of reference gene primers. Profiling relied on immunoSEQ multiplex PCR, and the TCRdb table lists in-frame clones only, not all of them. That table gives V, J and clone size, and the DNA gave D and trimming. The table lists approximately 220,000 clones, approximately 87% of them singletons. The chain combines TRBV19 with TRBJ1-2, with D unresolved. The clonotype comes from a man aged 55 to 69 who had recovered from COVID-19. The specimen was peripheral blood. In nucleotides, the CDR3 is TGTGCCAGTAGTATCCTACTGAGTGCGGGGATTTTCTATGGCTACACCTTC. It codes for CASSILLSAGIFYGYTF.